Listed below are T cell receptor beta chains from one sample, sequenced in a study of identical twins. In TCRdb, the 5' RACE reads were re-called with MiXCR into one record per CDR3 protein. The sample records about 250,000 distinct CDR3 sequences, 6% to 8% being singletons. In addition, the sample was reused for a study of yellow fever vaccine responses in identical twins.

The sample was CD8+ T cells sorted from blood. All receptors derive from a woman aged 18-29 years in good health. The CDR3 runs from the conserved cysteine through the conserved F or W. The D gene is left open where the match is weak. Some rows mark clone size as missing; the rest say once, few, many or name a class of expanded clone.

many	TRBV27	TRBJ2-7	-	CASSLSPGALTEQYF	TGTGCCAGCAGTTTATCCCCAGGGGCATTAACCGAGCAGTACTTC
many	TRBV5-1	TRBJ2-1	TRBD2	CASRTPSGSSYNEQFF	TGCGCCAGCAGAACGCCAAGCGGGAGTTCGTACAATGAGCAGTTCTTC
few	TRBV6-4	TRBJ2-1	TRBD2	CASSDGEGSYNEQFF	TGTGCCAGCAGTGACGGGGAGGGGTCCTACAATGAGCAGTTCTTC
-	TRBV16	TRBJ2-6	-	CASSQSGGANVLTF	TGTGCCAGCAGCCAATCGGGCGGGGCCAACGTCCTGACTTTC
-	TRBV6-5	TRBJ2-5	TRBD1	CASSSTGGLETQYF	TGTGCCAGCAGTTCCACAGGGGGCTTAGAGACCCAGTACTTC
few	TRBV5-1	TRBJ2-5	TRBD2	CASSPESSGVRQETQYF	TGCGCCAGCAGCCCTGAATCTAGCGGGGTCCGACAAGAGACCCAGTACTTC
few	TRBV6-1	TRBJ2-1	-	CASPQGRRVSYNEQFF	TGTGCCAGCCCTCAGGGGCGGAGGGTCTCCTACAATGAGCAGTTCTTC
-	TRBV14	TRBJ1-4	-	CASSHFATNEKLFF	TGTGCCAGCAGCCATTTCGCAACTAATGAAAAACTGTTTTTT
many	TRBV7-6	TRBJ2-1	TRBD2	CASSHIAGPSYNEQFF	TGTGCCAGCAGCCACATAGCGGGACCGTCCTACAATGAGCAGTTCTTC
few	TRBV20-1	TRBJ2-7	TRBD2	CSARPLAGTAYEQYF	TGCAGTGCTCGCCCCCTAGCGGGCACAGCCTACGAGCAGTACTTC
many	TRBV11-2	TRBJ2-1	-	CASSLVWPPRLRVSYNEQFF	TGTGCCAGCAGCTTAGTATGGCCCCCGAGACTGAGGGTCTCCTACAATGAGCAGTTCTTC
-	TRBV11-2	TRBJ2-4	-	CASSPEAGIDKNIQYF	TGTGCCAGCAGCCCCGAGGCAGGGATAGACAAAAACATTCAGTACTTC
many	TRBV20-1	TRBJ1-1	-	CSARISHTEAFF	TGCAGTGCTAGGATATCCCACACTGAAGCTTTCTTT
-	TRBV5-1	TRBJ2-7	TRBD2	CASSLVPSGRDEQYF	TGCGCCAGCAGCTTGGTGCCTAGCGGGAGGGACGAGCAGTACTTC
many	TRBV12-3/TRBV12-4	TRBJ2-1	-	CASSLAAILANNEQFF	TGTGCCAGCAGTTTAGCGGCTATCCTCGCCAACAATGAGCAGTTCTTC
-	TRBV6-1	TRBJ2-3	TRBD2	CATTRLAGGSDTQYF	TGTGCCACGACCCGGCTAGCGGGGGGGTCAGATACGCAGTATTTT
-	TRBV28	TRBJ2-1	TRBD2	CASSFWGTSGSSYNEQFF	TGTGCCAGCAGTTTCTGGGGGACTAGCGGGAGCTCCTACAATGAGCAGTTCTTC
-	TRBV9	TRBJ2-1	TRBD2	CASSGLAGAGTYNEQFF	TGTGCCAGCAGCGGACTAGCGGGGGCCGGAACCTACAATGAGCAGTTCTTC
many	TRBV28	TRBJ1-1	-	CASSLEAVNTEAFF	TGTGCCAGCAGTTTAGAGGCAGTAAACACTGAAGCTTTCTTT
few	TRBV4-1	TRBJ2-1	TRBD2	CASSHPGGGGYNEQFF	TGCGCCAGCAGCCATCCGGGGGGCGGGGGGTACAATGAGCAGTTCTTC
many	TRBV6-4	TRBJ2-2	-	CASSDGQSTGELFF	TGTGCCAGCAGTGACGGCCAGTCCACCGGGGAGCTGTTTTTT
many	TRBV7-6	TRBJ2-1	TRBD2	CASSFGLASYNEQFF	TGTGCCAGCAGCTTCGGACTAGCGAGTTACAATGAGCAGTTCTTC
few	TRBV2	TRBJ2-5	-	CASSGASEETQYF	TGTGCCAGCAGTGGTGCTAGCGAGGAGACCCAGTACTTC
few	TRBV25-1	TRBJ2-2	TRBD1	CASSEFEGDRATGELFF	TGTGCCAGCAGTGAATTTGAGGGGGACAGGGCAACCGGGGAGCTGTTTTTT
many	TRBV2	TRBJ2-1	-	CASNWDGTYNEQFF	TGTGCCAGCAACTGGGACGGCACCTACAATGAGCAGTTCTTC
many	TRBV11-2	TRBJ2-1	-	CASSSTAYNEQFF	TGTGCCAGCAGTTCGACGGCGTACAATGAGCAGTTCTTC
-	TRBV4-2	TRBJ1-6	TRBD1	CASSKKGGTGGLSTPLHF	TGTGCCAGCAGCAAAAAGGGGGGGACAGGGGGACTTAGTACACCCCTCCACTTT
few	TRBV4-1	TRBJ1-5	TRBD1	CASSQDDRDDQPQHF	TGCGCCAGCAGCCAAGACGACAGGGACGATCAGCCCCAGCATTTT
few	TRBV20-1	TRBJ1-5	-	CSASPGGGQPQHF	TGCAGTGCTAGTCCGGGGGGCGGCCAGCCCCAGCATTTT
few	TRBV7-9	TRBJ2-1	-	CASSLPPSRTSYNEQFF	TGTGCCAGCAGCTTACCTCCATCCCGGACCTCCTACAATGAGCAGTTCTTC
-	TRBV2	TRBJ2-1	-	CASEDRDTYNEQFF	TGTGCCAGCGAGGACCGGGACACCTACAATGAGCAGTTCTTC
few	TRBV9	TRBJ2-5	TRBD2	CASSVAQRGQETQYF	TGTGCCAGCAGCGTAGCCCAGCGGGGACAAGAGACCCAGTACTTC
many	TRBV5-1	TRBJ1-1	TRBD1	CASTGTGTSGTEAFF	TGCGCCAGTACCGGGACAGGGACGAGTGGCACTGAAGCTTTCTTT
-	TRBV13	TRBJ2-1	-	CASSLGGALNEQFF	TGTGCCAGCAGCTTAGGGGGGGCCTTGAATGAGCAGTTCTTC
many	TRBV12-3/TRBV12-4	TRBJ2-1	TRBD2	CASSLGGGGEQFF	TGTGCCAGCAGTTTAGGGGGGGGTGGTGAGCAGTTCTTC
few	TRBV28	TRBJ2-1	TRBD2	CATIAGLSNNEQFF	TGTGCCACCATAGCGGGCCTCTCTAACAATGAGCAGTTCTTC
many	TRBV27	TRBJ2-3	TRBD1	CASSGTGPDTQYF	TGTGCCAGCAGCGGGACAGGGCCAGATACGCAGTATTTT
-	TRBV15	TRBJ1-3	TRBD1	CATSKVGTALGNTIYF	TGTGCCACCAGCAAAGTCGGGACAGCCCTGGGAAACACCATATATTTT
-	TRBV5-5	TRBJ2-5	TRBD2	CASSNSGEETQYF	TGTGCCAGCAGCAATAGCGGGGAAGAGACCCAGTACTTC
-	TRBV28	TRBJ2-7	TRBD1	CASSLFLGQGTEYEQYF	TGTGCCAGCAGTTTATTCTTGGGACAGGGGACGGAGTACGAGCAGTACTTC
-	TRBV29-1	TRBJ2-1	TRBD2	CSVDETSALNEQFF	TGCAGCGTTGATGAGACTAGCGCTCTCAATGAGCAGTTCTTC
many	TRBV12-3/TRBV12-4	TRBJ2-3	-	CASSWVDTQYF	TGTGCCAGCAGTTGGGTAGATACGCAGTATTTT
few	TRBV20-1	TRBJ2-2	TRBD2	CSARDGTSDTGELFF	TGCAGTGCTAGAGATGGGACTAGTGACACCGGGGAGCTGTTTTTT
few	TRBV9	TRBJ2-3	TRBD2	CASSDGLAGEADTQYF	TGTGCCAGCAGCGACGGACTAGCGGGGGAGGCAGATACGCAGTATTTT
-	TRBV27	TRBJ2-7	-	CASSFSGNTDYEQYF	TGTGCCAGCAGTTTCAGTGGGAACACCGATTACGAGCAGTACTTC